This T cell receptor (beta chain) is drawn from a study of cytomegalovirus exposure and HLA in healthy donors. Findings and limits, study-wide: A list of 150 or so TCR beta chains associated with cytomegalovirus was given. TRBV6-2, TRBV6-3 and some other V segments were unresolvable in 87-base-pair reads. Within an earlier analysis, most TCR beta V segments proved productive either about 90% or about 30% of the time.

60 Vbeta and 13 Jbeta primers were used in PCR. The method was immunoSEQ multiplex PCR; TCRdb's version includes in-frame clones alone and lacks a portion of them. The sample table includes some 150,000 clones. Germline loops: CDR1 SNHLY, CDR2 FYNNEI. The CDR3 covers 16 residues. Trimming at V came to 3 bases and at J to 9 bases, leaving 7 bases not matched to a gene. As concerns this clone: Its target is not known.

The sequence was obtained from a woman aged 18 to 35 in good health and CMV-seronegative. Sequencing input: PBMCs. The chain uses TRBV2 and TRBJ2-1; 14 nucleotides line up with TRBD2. The DNA of the CDR3 is TGTGCCAGCAGTGATGGGACTAGCGGGAGTAGAGGTGAGCAGTTCTTC. Its translation: CASSDGTSGSRGEQFF.